These 23 T cell receptor beta chains were sequenced from one sample in a study of blood T cell repertoires in COVID-19. The data were produced by immunoSEQ multiplex PCR, yet TCRdb's version contains in-frame clones alone and is incomplete. The sample records 200,000 to 250,000 clones, roughly 90% being singletons. Sample: PBMCs or T cells enriched from blood (not recorded which). The receptors were sampled from a young man who had been exposed to COVID-19.

The chain links TRBV6-2 or TRBV6-3 to TRBJ1-5; D not certain. CDR1 MNHEY and CDR2 SVGEGT come from the germline V gene. Deletions cut 3 bases from V and 4 bases from J, with 10 bases between. The CDR3 runs to 14 residues. CDR3 DNA sequence: TGTGCCAGCAGTTATTATTCCGGGAATCAGCCCCAGCATTTT. Amino acids: CASSYYSGNQPQHF.

This chain connects TRBV7-2 to TRBJ2-1, with 10 bases identical to TRBD2. The CDR3 has 19 residues. The germline V gene has CDR1 SGHTA and CDR2 FQGNSA. V was clipped by 1 base and J by 0 bases; unmatched bases: 9. CDR3 DNA sequence: TGTGCCAGCAGCTTAGTATGGCTAGCGGGGGACTACTCCTACAATGAGCAGTTCTTC. Translating it yields CASSLVWLAGDYSYNEQFF.

V gene TRBV5-1 combines with J gene TRBJ2-7; possibly TRBD2 for D (5 bases). This CDR3 is 14 amino acids long. Trimming pared 1 base from V and 6 bases from J, leaving 14 bases between. Germline V gene sequence: CDR1 SGHRS, CDR2 YFSETQ. For the CDR3, the DNA is TGCGCCAGCAGCTTGAGGAGCACTGAGGGCGAGCAGTACTTC. It yields the protein CASSLRSTEGEQYF.

The genes are TRBV7-2 and TRBJ1-1; D is possibly TRBD1 (5 bases). Germline V gene sequence: CDR1 SGHTA, CDR2 FQGNSA. The CDR3 covers 13 residues. Trimming removed 3 bases from V and 3 bases from J, with 8 bases in between. CDR3 DNA sequence: TGTGCCAGCAGCTTTGGCAGGGACACTGAAGCTTTCTTT. The encoded protein is CASSFGRDTEAFF.

The chain is built from TRBV18 and TRBJ2-7; D possibly corresponds to TRBD2 (7 bases). This CDR3 comprises 17 residues. Germline V gene lookup returns CDR1 KGHSH and CDR2 LQKENI. Trimming left V 2 bases short and J 3 bases short, with 20 bases between. This chain's CDR3 is CASSPRAGGQLIYEQYF. The CDR3, as DNA: TGTGCCAGCTCACCAAGGGCCGGGGGGCAGCTTATCTACGAGCAGTACTTC.

The rearrangement links TRBV6-1 to TRBJ1-6; 10 positions match TRBD1. V lost 4 bases and J lost 8; bases outside the gene matches: 8. Germline V gene data show CDR1 as MNHNS and CDR2 as SASEGT. The CDR3 is made up of 16 amino acids. CDR3 amino acids: CASSATTGGLHSPLHF. The CDR3 DNA reads as TGTGCCAGCAGTGCGACGACAGGGGGCCTTCATTCACCCCTCCACTTT.

The chain joins TRBV7-9 to TRBJ2-1; 14 bases are a match to TRBD2. Per germline, CDR1 SEHNR and CDR2 FQNEAQ (reference sequence). Trimming took 5 bases from V and 13 from J; bases not matched to a gene: 4. The CDR3 extends over 13 amino acids. The CDR3 nucleotides read TGTGCCAGCAGCCCGACTAGCGGGGGGGCACAGTTCTTC. Its translation: CASSPTSGGAQFF.

The gene calls are TRBV7-6 and TRBJ2-2, with D perhaps matching TRBD2 (6 bases). From germline, CDR1 is SGHVS and CDR2 FNYEAQ. The germline V and J ends were trimmed by 7 bases and 2 bases, with 17 bases remaining between them. This CDR3 is 16 amino acids long. In DNA, the CDR3 is TGTGCCAGCAAAGGGAAGGCGGGGCTCAACACCGGGGAGCTGTTTTTT. It codes for CASKGKAGLNTGELFF.

The chain joins TRBV5-1 to TRBJ1-1; D is undetermined. CDR1 SGHRS and CDR2 YFSETQ come from the germline V gene. Trimming cost V 7 bases and J 5 bases, with 18 bases left between them. The CDR3 extends over 14 amino acids. The CDR3 DNA is TGCGCCAGCTCATCTAGGACTGAATGGACTGAAGCTTTCTTT. Residues: CASSSRTEWTEAFF.

This clone occurred a few times. The V call is TRBV6-5, the J call TRBJ2-2; D might be TRBD2 (6 bases). CDR1 and CDR2 from the germline V gene are MNHEY and SVGAGI. V lost 8 bases to trimming and J lost 5 bases, with 15 bases between them. The CDR3 contains 14 residues. The CDR3 region has the DNA TGTGCCAGCCGGAACGGGGGAGAAACCGGGGAGCTGTTTTTT. It encodes CASRNGGETGELFF.

The V gene is TRBV7-2, the J gene TRBJ1-2; a weak D match, TRBD1 (6 bases). Germline V gene sequence: CDR1 SGHTA, CDR2 FQGNSA. Trimming pared 5 bases from V and 0 bases from J, leaving 19 bases between. The CDR3 sequence is 17 residues long. CDR3 residues: CASSLRRGPNPNYGYTF. The CDR3 region has the DNA TGTGCCAGCAGCCTAAGGCGGGGGCCCAATCCTAACTATGGCTACACCTTC.

The chain uses TRBV28 and TRBJ1-1, with 9 positions matching TRBD1. CDR1 and CDR2 (germline): MDHEN, SYDVKM. This CDR3 contains 11 residues. The trim removed 3 bases at V and 10 bases at J, leaving 0 bases unmatched. The CDR3 nucleotides read TGTGCCAGCAGTTTGACAGGGGGAGCTTTCTTT. Translation gives CASSLTGGAFF.

The J gene is TRBJ2-7, the V gene TRBV12-3 or TRBV12-4; D may be TRBD2 (6 bases). Trimming took off 8 bases at V and 4 bases at J, with 15 bases between the two ends. CDR3 length: 13 amino acids. The CDR3, as DNA: TGTGCCAGCTGGGATAGCGGAAGGTACGAGCAGTACTTC. Its protein is CASWDSGRYEQYF.

The chain employs TRBV30 and TRBJ1-2; tentative D call: TRBD1 (6 bases). The CDR3 covers 16 residues. From germline, CDR1 is GTSNPN and CDR2 SVGIG (reference sequence). The V end lost 5 bases, the J end lost 6 bases, and 25 bases lay between the germline ends. The CDR3 region is CAWEQDSPLGVDGYTF. In DNA, the CDR3 is TGTGCCTGGGAGCAGGACAGCCCCCTTGGGGTAGATGGCTACACCTTC.

This clone has only one observation. The genes are TRBV5-1 and TRBJ2-2; 11 nucleotides line up with TRBD2. V shed 4 bases, J shed 6 bases, and the junction held 5 bases outside the gene matches. The CDR3 loop spans 15 amino acids. Germline-derived CDR1 and CDR2 are SGHRS and YFSETQ. The CDR3 region is CASSAWTSGPGELFF. CDR3 sequence (DNA): TGCGCCAGCAGCGCATGGACTAGCGGGCCCGGGGAGCTGTTTTTT.

This clone was recorded once. V is TRBV9 and J is TRBJ1-1; unclear D gene. The V gene lost 2 bases and the J gene lost 5 bases, with 16 bases spanning the gap. Germline assignment: CDR1 SGDLS and CDR2 YYNGEE. This CDR3 region has 15 residues. In nucleotides, the CDR3 is TGTGCCAGCAGCGTTGACAACCGTGGTTGGACTGAAGCTTTCTTT. As protein: CASSVDNRGWTEAFF.

This clone was seen a few times. The gene calls are TRBV5-1 and TRBJ2-5; 8 bases are shared with TRBD1. The germline gives CDR1 SGHRS, CDR2 YFSETQ. V gave up 5 bases and J gave up 5 bases; unmatched junction bases: 8. The CDR3 extends over 14 amino acids. The DNA of the CDR3 is TGCGCCAGCAGTTTTCAGGGGGCAAGGGAGACCCAGTACTTC. Its translation is CASSFQGARETQYF.

This clone was recorded a few times. Other DNA sequences in this specimen translate into the identical CDR3. CDR3 loop: CASSADRGWETQYF. For the CDR3, the DNA is TGTGCCAGCAGTGCCGACAGGGGCTGGGAGACCCAGTACTTC. V gene TRBV27 combines with J gene TRBJ2-5; 8 bases match TRBD1. With 5 bases clipped from V and 5 bases from J, the junction kept 7 bases outside the gene matches. CDR1 and CDR2 from the germline V gene are MNHEY and SMNVEV (reference sequence). The CDR3 has 14 residues.

The V gene is TRBV3-1 (or the pseudogene TRBV3-2), the J gene TRBJ2-7, with a tentative D call TRBD1 (5 bases). CDR3 length: 15 amino acids. Germline-derived CDR1 and CDR2 are LGHDT and YNNKEL (reference sequence). V lost 0 bases and J lost 1, with 10 bases in between. The CDR3 DNA reads TGTGCCAGCAGCCAAGAGGGCGACAGTTCCTACGAGCAGTACTTC. Amino acids: CASSQEGDSSYEQYF.

The V gene is TRBV2, the J gene TRBJ1-2; 7 nucleotides agree with TRBD1. Germline lookup yields CDR1 SNHLY and CDR2 FYNNEI. The trim removed 2 bases at V and 8 bases at J, leaving 20 bases unmatched. CDR3 length equals 18 residues. CDR3: CASSESSPWRGPPYGYTF. Written as DNA, the CDR3 is TGTGCCAGCAGTGAATCTTCTCCTTGGAGGGGGCCACCCTACGGCTACACCTTC.

The rearrangement uses TRBV5-8 and TRBJ1-1; D ambiguous. The CDR3 runs 15 residues. The V end was cut by 2 bases, the J end by 1 base, with 12 bases between. CDR1 is SGHTS, CDR2 YDEGEE, per germline. The CDR3 loop is CASSFRFTQNTEAFF. In nucleotides, the CDR3 is TGTGCCAGCAGCTTTCGGTTCACCCAGAACACTGAAGCTTTCTTT.

This chain connects TRBV2 to TRBJ2-7; TRBD2 might be the D (6 bases). Per germline, CDR1 SNHLY and CDR2 FYNNEI. Deletions cut 7 bases from V and 7 bases from J, with 23 bases between. The CDR3 is 15 residues long. The CDR3 DNA reads TGTGCCAGCAACGCCGAAATAGCGGCGTTCGGGGAGCAGTACTTC. This gives the protein CASNAEIAAFGEQYF.

The chain joins TRBV5-1 to TRBJ2-1; D is perhaps TRBD1 (6 bases). Germline V lookup: CDR1 SGHRS, CDR2 YFSETQ. This CDR3 has 14 residues. V gave up 0 bases and J gave up 7 bases, with 11 bases separating them. CDR3 residues: CASSLEGQGNEQFF. The DNA of the CDR3 is TGCGCCAGCAGCTTGGAGGGGCAGGGGAATGAGCAGTTCTTC.